These T cell receptor beta chains were read from a single sample in a study of OX40 agonist ivuxolimab in advanced cancers. Clones were sequenced by immunoSEQ multiplex PCR, and TCRdb holds only the in-frame ones, with some missing. The sample includes around 85,000 clones, about 90% seen only once; the top ten take 1.5% to 2%. Sequencing used CD4+ or CD8+ T cells sorted from blood, obtained in a trial of the OX40 agonist ivuxolimab. The receptors originated from an adult with an advanced solid tumor such as melanoma, head and neck, liver or kidney cancer. CDR3s include the opening cysteine and the closing phenylalanine or tryptophan. A D gene is named only where the DNA matches it firmly. Size values are once, few and many counts, or a class for expanded clones, and some rows have none.

D gene: .; clone size: .; V gene: TRBV10-3; J gene: TRBJ2-5; CDR3 DNA: TGTGCCATCAGTGAGTCCTTGGCCCGCGAGACCCAGTACTTC; CDR3 protein: CAISESLARETQYF
D gene: .; clone size: .; V gene: TRBV19; J gene: TRBJ2-4; CDR3 DNA: TGTGCCAGTAGCCCAGGGTCATCCAAAAACATTCAGTACTTC; CDR3 protein: CASSPGSSKNIQYF
D gene: .; clone size: few; V gene: TRBV30; J gene: TRBJ2-2; CDR3 DNA: TGTGCCTGGAGTGTACCCGGGGAGCTGTTTTTT; CDR3 protein: CAWSVPGELFF
D gene: .; clone size: .; V gene: TRBV7-9; J gene: TRBJ1-3; CDR3 DNA: TGTGCCAGCAGCCGAGGACAGTCGGGAAACACCATATATTTT; CDR3 protein: CASSRGQSGNTIYF
D gene: .; clone size: .; V gene: TRBV7-2; J gene: TRBJ2-7; CDR3 DNA: TGTGCCAGCAGCTTAGAACAGGACTACGAGCAGTACTTC; CDR3 protein: CASSLEQDYEQYF
D gene: .; clone size: .; V gene: TRBV18; J gene: TRBJ2-1; CDR3 DNA: TGTGCCAGCTCACCACCTGGTCGGGGGAGCTACAATGAGCAGTTCTTC; CDR3 protein: CASSPPGRGSYNEQFF
D gene: .; clone size: .; V gene: TRBV5-1; J gene: TRBJ2-5; CDR3 DNA: TGCGCCAGCAGCTTGTGGGGGACCAGAGAAGAGACCCAGTACTTC; CDR3 protein: CASSLWGTREETQYF
D gene: .; clone size: .; V gene: TRBV27; J gene: TRBJ2-1; CDR3 DNA: TGTGCCAGCACCCTCAGGGCCGGGGAGATCTACAATGAGCAGTTCTTC; CDR3 protein: CASTLRAGEIYNEQFF
D gene: .; clone size: .; V gene: TRBV19; J gene: TRBJ2-1; CDR3 DNA: TGTGCCAGTAGCGATAGAGGGGGCGGGGACTACAATGAGCAGTTCTTC; CDR3 protein: CASSDRGGGDYNEQFF
D gene: .; clone size: .; V gene: TRBV1; J gene: TRBJ2-5; CDR3 DNA: TGCACCAGCAGCCAAGGGTTTTCGGGCGGGGAGACCCAGTACTTC; CDR3 protein: CTSSQGFSGGETQYF
D gene: TRBD1; clone size: .; V gene: TRBV28; J gene: TRBJ2-7; CDR3 DNA: TGTGCCAGCAGTAAGCCGGGACAGGGGATCTACGAGCAGTACTTC; CDR3 protein: CASSKPGQGIYEQYF
D gene: .; clone size: once; V gene: TRBV6-1; J gene: TRBJ2-7; CDR3 DNA: TGTGCCAGCATTCAGGGTTACGAGCAGTACTTC; CDR3 protein: CASIQGYEQYF
D gene: .; clone size: .; V gene: TRBV28; J gene: TRBJ2-1; CDR3 DNA: TGTGCCAGCAGACTAGGGCAAGTTAGTGAGCAGTTCTTC; CDR3 protein: CASRLGQVSEQFF
D gene: .; clone size: .; V gene: TRBV11-2; J gene: TRBJ2-5; CDR3 DNA: TGTGCCAGCAGCTTAAGCGGAGAGACCCAGTACTTC; CDR3 protein: CASSLSGETQYF
D gene: .; clone size: .; V gene: TRBV30; J gene: TRBJ1-2; CDR3 DNA: TGTGCCTGGGGGACCGGACTTAGCAGCTACACCTTC; CDR3 protein: CAWGTGLSSYTF
D gene: .; clone size: .; V gene: TRBV28; J gene: TRBJ1-4; CDR3 DNA: TGTGCCAGCAGTTCACGGACTGGTACAACTAATGAAAAACTGTTTTTT; CDR3 protein: CASSSRTGTTNEKLFF
D gene: .; clone size: .; V gene: TRBV11-3; J gene: TRBJ2-1; CDR3 DNA: TGTGCCAGCAGCCGAGGACAGTCGTCCAATGAGCAGTTCTTC; CDR3 protein: CASSRGQSSNEQFF
D gene: .; clone size: few; V gene: TRBV30; J gene: TRBJ2-3; CDR3 DNA: TGTGCCTGGAGCGCTTCAGCGGCTAGCACAGATACGCAGTATTTT; CDR3 protein: CAWSASAASTDTQYF
D gene: TRBD2; clone size: once; V gene: TRBV28; J gene: TRBJ2-7; CDR3 DNA: TGTGCCAGCAGTTCAGGTGGCGGTAGCGGGAGCTACGAGCAGTACTTC; CDR3 protein: CASSSGGGSGSYEQYF
D gene: .; clone size: .; V gene: TRBV28; J gene: TRBJ2-7; CDR3 DNA: TGTGCCAGCAGTTCCCCCGGGGACGACTCCTACGAGCAGTACTTC; CDR3 protein: CASSSPGDDSYEQYF
D gene: .; clone size: .; V gene: TRBV6-1; J gene: TRBJ2-7; CDR3 DNA: TGTGCCAGCAGATCACAGTCTTCCTACGAGCAGTACTTC; CDR3 protein: CASRSQSSYEQYF